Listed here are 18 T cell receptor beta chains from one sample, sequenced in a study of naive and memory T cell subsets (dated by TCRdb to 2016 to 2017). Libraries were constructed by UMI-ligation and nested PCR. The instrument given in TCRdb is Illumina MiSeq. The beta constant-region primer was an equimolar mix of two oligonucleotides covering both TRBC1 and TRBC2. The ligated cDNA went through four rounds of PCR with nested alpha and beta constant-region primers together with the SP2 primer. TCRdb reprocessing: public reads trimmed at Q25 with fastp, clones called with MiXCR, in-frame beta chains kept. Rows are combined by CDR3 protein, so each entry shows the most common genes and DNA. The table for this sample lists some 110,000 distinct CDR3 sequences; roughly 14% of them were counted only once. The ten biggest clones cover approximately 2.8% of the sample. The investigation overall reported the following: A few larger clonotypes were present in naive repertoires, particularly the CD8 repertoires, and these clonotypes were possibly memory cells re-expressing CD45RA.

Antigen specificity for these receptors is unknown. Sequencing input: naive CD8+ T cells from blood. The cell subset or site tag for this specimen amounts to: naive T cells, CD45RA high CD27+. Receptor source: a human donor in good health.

CDR3 sequence (DNA): TGTGCCAGCAGCTCAGACAGGGGGGTCGGCAATCAGCCCCAGCATTTT. Protein product: CASSSDRGVGNQPQHF. The chain joins TRBV6-2 or TRBV6-3 to TRBJ1-5; 9 positions match TRBD1. V shed 6 bases, J shed 2 bases, and the junction held 8 bases outside the gene matches. Germline assignment: CDR1 MNHEY and CDR2 SVGEGT. CDR3 length: 16 amino acids.

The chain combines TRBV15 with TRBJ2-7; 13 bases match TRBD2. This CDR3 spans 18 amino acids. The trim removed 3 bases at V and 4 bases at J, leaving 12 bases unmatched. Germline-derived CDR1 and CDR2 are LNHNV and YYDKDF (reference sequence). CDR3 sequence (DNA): TGTGCCACCAGCAGCCTACCACCCGGGACTAGCGGGGATTACGAGCAGTACTTC. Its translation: CATSSLPPGTSGDYEQYF.

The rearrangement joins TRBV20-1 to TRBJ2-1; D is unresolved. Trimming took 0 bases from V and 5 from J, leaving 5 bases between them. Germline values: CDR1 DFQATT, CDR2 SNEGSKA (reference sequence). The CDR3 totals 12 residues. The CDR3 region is CSARDLDNEQFF. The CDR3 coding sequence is TGCAGTGCTAGAGATCTAGACAATGAGCAGTTCTTC.

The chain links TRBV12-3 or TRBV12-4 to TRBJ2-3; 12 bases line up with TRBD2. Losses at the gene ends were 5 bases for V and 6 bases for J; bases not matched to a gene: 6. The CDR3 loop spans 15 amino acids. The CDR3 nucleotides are TGTGCCAGCAGTACCACTAGCGGGGGGAAGGATACGCAGTATTTT. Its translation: CASSTTSGGKDTQYF.

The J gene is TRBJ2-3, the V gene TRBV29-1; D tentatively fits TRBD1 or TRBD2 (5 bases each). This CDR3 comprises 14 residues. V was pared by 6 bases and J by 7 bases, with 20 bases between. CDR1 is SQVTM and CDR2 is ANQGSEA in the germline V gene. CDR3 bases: TGCAGCGTCGCCGGGACGTTTAGTGGGAATACGCAGTATTTT. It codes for CSVAGTFSGNTQYF.

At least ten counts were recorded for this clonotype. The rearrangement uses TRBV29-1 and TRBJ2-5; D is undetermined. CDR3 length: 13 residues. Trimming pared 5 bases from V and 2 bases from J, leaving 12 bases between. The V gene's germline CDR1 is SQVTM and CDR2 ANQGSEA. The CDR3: CSVRPGSQETQYF. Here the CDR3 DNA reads TGCAGCGTTCGACCCGGATCACAAGAGACCCAGTACTTC.

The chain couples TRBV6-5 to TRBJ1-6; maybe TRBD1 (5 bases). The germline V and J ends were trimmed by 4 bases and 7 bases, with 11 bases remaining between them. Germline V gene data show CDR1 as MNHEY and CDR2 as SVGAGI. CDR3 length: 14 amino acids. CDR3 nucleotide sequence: TGTGCCAGCAGTTCCGACAGATACAATTCACCCCTCCACTTT. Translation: CASSSDRYNSPLHF.

DNA of the CDR3: TGTGCCAGCAGTGAAGTGAGTGGTTACCTACCCTACGAGCAGTACTTC. Protein product: CASSEVSGYLPYEQYF. The chain joins TRBV6-1 to TRBJ2-7; no firm D call. From germline, CDR1 is MNHNS and CDR2 SASEGT. Deletions cut 1 base from V and 2 bases from J, with 15 bases between. This CDR3 spans 16 amino acids.

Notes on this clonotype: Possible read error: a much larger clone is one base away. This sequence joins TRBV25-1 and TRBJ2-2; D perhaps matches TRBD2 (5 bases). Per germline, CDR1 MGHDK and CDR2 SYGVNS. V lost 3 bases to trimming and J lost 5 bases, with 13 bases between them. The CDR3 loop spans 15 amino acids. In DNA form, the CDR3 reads TGTGCCAGCAGTGACCGGAGCGGAGATACCGGGGAGCTGTTTTTT. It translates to CASSDRSGDTGELFF.

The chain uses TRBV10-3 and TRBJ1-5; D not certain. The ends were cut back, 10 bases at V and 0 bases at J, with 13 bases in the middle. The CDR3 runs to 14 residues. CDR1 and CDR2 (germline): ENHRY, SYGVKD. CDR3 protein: CATEQEHSNQPQHF. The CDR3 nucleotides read TGTGCCACGGAACAAGAACATAGCAATCAGCCCCAGCATTTT.

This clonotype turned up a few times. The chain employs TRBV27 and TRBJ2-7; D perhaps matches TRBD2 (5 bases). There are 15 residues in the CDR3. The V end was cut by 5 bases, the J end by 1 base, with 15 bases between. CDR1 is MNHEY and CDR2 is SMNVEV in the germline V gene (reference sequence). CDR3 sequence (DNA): TGTGCCAGCAGTCCCCCGCGGGCCCGATCCTACGAGCAGTACTTC. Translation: CASSPPRARSYEQYF.

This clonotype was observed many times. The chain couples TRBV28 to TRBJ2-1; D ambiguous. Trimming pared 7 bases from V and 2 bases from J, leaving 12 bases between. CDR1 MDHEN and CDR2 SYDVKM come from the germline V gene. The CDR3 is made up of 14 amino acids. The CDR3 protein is CASTWGSAYNEQFF. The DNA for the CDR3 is TGTGCCAGCACCTGGGGTTCTGCCTACAATGAGCAGTTCTTC.

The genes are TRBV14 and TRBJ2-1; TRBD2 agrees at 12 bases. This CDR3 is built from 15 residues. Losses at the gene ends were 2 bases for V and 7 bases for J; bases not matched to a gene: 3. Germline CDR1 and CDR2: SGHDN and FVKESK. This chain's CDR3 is CASSQRGTSGNEQFF. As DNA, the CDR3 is TGTGCCAGCAGCCAAAGAGGGACTAGCGGGAATGAGCAGTTCTTC.

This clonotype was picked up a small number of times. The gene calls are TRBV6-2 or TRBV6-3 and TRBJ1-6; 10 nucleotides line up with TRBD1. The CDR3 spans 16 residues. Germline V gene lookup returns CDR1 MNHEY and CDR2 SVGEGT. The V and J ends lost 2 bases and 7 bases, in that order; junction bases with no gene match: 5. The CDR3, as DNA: TGTGCCAGCAGTTACACTCCGGGACAGGGGAATTCACCCCTCCACTTT. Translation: CASSYTPGQGNSPLHF.

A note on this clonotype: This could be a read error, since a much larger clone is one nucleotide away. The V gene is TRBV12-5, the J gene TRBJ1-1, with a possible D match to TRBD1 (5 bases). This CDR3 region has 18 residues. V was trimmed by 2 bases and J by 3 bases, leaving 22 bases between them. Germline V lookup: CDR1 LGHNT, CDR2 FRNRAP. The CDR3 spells CASGLPLEDRLRDTEAFF. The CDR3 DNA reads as TGTGCTAGTGGTTTGCCCCTAGAAGACAGATTACGAGACACTGAAGCTTTCTTT.

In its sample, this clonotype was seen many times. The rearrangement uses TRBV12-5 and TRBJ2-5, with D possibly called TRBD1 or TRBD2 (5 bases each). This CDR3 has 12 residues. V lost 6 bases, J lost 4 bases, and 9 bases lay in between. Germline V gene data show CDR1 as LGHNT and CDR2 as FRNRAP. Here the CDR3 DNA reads TGTGCTAGTGGCTCAGGGAGAGAGACCCAGTACTTC. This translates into CASGSGRETQYF.

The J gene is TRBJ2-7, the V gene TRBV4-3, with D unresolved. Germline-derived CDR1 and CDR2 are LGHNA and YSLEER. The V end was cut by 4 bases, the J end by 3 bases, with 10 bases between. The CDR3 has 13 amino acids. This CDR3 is CASSPSEDYEQYF. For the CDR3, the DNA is TGCGCCAGCAGCCCCAGTGAGGACTACGAGCAGTACTTC.

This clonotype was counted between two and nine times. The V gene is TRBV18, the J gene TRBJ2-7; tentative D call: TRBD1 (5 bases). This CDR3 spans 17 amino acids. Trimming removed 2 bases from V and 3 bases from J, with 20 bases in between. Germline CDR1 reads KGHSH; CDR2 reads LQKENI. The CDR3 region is CASSPTTGQSYRYEQYF. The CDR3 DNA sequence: TGTGCCAGCTCACCAACTACAGGACAATCGTACCGCTACGAGCAGTACTTC.